This TCR beta chain was documented in a study of blood T cell repertoires in COVID-19. At the level of the study: Samples came from the United States, Italy and Spain, spanning acute and convalescent COVID-19. PBMCs, B-cell-depleted T cells, or T cells provided the cDNA or gDNA that made up the material.

In the original workflow: Using reference gene primer amplification, nucleated cell counts were estimated. Using immunoSEQ multiplex PCR, the repertoire was profiled, and TCRdb retains in-frame clones only, with some absent. V and J calls plus clone size are reproduced from that table; the DNA served to infer D and trimming. Of about 110,000 clones listed, more than 70% are singletons. Germline assignment: CDR1 MNHNY and CDR2 SVGAGI (reference sequence). The CDR3 runs to 15 residues. V gave up 2 bases and J gave up 4 bases; unmatched junction bases: 7. This chain connects TRBV6-6 to TRBJ1-2; 7 nucleotides align to TRBD1. The TCR comes from a woman aged 45-65 years with acute or convalescent COVID-19. Sequences were obtained from peripheral blood. The CDR3 protein is CASSYDPGGLYGYTF. In nucleotides, the CDR3 is TGTGCCAGCAGTTACGATCCAGGGGGGCTCTATGGCTACACCTTC.